A selection of T cell receptor beta chains follows, all from one sample in a study of CD8 T cells in ankylosing spondylitis. MiXCR, applied by TCRdb to the 5' RACE reads, yields one record per CDR3 protein. This table holds about 390,000 distinct CDR3 sequences, more than 20% found once. The sequenced sample was blood, either unsorted or a sorted T cell fraction (not recorded which). The source is a male donor with ankylosing spondylitis. CDR3s leave out the opening cysteine and the closing phenylalanine or tryptophan.

V: TRBV29-1
J: TRBJ2-7
CDR3: SVDGTSGSSYEQY

V: TRBV20-1
J: TRBJ2-1
CDR3: SARDLGGSYNEQF

V: TRBV12-3/TRBV12-4
J: TRBJ2-1
CDR3: ASSLAQDSPEQF

V: TRBV6-4
J: TRBJ2-2
CDR3: ASSDWTSGITGELF

V: TRBV28
J: TRBJ2-7
CDR3: ASSERRPHGEQY

V: TRBV4-2
J: TRBJ1-2
CDR3: ASSHPAYGYT

V: TRBV7-9
J: TRBJ1-6
CDR3: ASSLAGDASPLH

V: TRBV9
J: TRBJ1-3
CDR3: ASSLRTDGWDTIY

V: TRBV9
J: TRBJ2-2
CDR3: ASSGRETSTLTGELF

V: TRBV7-3
J: TRBJ2-1
CDR3: ASSFTLDRGLYNEQF

V: TRBV24-1
J: TRBJ2-2
CDR3: ATSGGWGELF

V: TRBV25-1
J: TRBJ1-1
CDR3: ASSAQGGNTEAF

V: TRBV6-4
J: TRBJ2-3
CDR3: ASSPSRSGSQDTQY

V: TRBV7-3
J: TRBJ2-2
CDR3: ASKAPPDGGTGELF

V: TRBV28
J: TRBJ1-4
CDR3: ASSHDRALNEKLF

V: TRBV3-1
J: TRBJ2-3
CDR3: ASSQGTTYPDTQY

V: TRBV20-1
J: TRBJ2-2
CDR3: SVSTGVRTGELF

V: TRBV4-1
J: TRBJ1-4
CDR3: ASSPPGGQGREKLF

V: TRBV6-1
J: TRBJ2-3
CDR3: ASSKGLAGGTDTQY

V: TRBV5-4
J: TRBJ2-1
CDR3: ASSSGTSGHEQF

V: TRBV28
J: TRBJ2-5
CDR3: ASSPGALAGGQGETQY

V: TRBV2
J: TRBJ2-7
CDR3: ASRGARVSYEQY

V: TRBV27
J: TRBJ1-6
CDR3: ASRVRGDHSPLH

V: TRBV6-1
J: TRBJ2-3
CDR3: ASSHKAGVSPDTQY

V: TRBV14
J: TRBJ1-4
CDR3: ASSQGGTADEKLF

V: TRBV5-5
J: TRBJ2-1
CDR3: ASSLGLSREEQF

V: TRBV4-2
J: TRBJ2-1
CDR3: ASSQESSLSYNEQF

V: TRBV12-3/TRBV12-4
J: TRBJ2-7
CDR3: ASSFSRTSGRREQY

V: TRBV18
J: TRBJ1-2
CDR3: ASSLAPTANYGYT

V: TRBV28
J: TRBJ2-3
CDR3: AGSRQLTATDTQY

V: TRBV3-1
J: TRBJ2-2
CDR3: ASTQGSLGGTGELF

V: TRBV4-1
J: TRBJ2-2
CDR3: ASSQVPGLAGGPGELF

V: TRBV12-3/TRBV12-4
J: TRBJ1-5
CDR3: ASSGRNQPQH

V: TRBV28
J: TRBJ1-4
CDR3: ASTGGLGRDEKLF

V: TRBV2
J: TRBJ1-2
CDR3: ASSEDRGGYT